This T cell receptor beta chain was sequenced in a study of CD8 T cells in Susac syndrome. RNA was extracted with the RNeasy kit, and a quantity of roughly 0.45 to 1 ug was reverse transcribed using random hexamers. A single record per CDR3 protein comes from TCRdb applying MiXCR to the immunoSEQ multiplex PCR reads. The sample lists about 180,000 distinct CDR3 sequences, about 95% occurring once. The CDR3 is made up of 12 amino acids. In germline, CDR1 is LNHNV, CDR2 YYDKDF (reference sequence). While CD8+ and CD4+ T cells were isolated negatively, TEMRA cells were enriched by FACS. A remark on this clonotype: The junction differs from germline at one of its ends, possibly a read error.

The sequenced material came from CD4+ T cells from PBMCs. The chain joins TRBV15 to TRBJ2-1; 7 bases map to TRBD1. The clonotype was recovered from a human donor with Susac syndrome. The CDR3 here is CATSRMGTDVLF. The DNA for the CDR3 is TGTGCCACCAGCAGAATGGGGACAGACGTCCTCTTC.